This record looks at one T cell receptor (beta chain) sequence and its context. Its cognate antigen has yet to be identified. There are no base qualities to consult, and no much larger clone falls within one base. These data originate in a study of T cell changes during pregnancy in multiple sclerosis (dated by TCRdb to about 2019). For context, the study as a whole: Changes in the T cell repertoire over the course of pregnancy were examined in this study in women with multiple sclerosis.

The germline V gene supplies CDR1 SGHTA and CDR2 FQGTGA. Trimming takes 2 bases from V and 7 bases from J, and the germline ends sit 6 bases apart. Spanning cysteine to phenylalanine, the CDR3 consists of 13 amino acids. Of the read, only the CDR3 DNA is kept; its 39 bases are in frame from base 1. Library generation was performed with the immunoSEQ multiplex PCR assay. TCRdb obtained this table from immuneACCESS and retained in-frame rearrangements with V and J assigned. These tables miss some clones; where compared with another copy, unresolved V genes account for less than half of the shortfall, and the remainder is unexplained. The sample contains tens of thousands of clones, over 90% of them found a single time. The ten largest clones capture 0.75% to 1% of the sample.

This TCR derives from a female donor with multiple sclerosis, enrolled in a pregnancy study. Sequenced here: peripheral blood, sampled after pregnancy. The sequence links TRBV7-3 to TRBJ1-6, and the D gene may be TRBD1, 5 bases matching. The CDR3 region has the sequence CASSLSGNSPLHF. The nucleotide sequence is TGTGCCAGCAGCTTATCAGGGAATTCACCCCTCCACTTT.